A single sample gave rise to the 27 T cell receptor beta chains below, sequenced in a study of T cells in women clearing cervical HPV infection. Some clones are missing from TCRdb's copy, which holds only in-frame ones; the method was immunoSEQ multiplex PCR. The listing contains approximately 33,000 clones. Sequenced material: blood buffy coat. These receptors all come from a woman between 18 and 69 years old with a cervical HPV16 infection that either progressed to CIN3+ or cleared (not recorded which).

Points on this clone: The read is 3 residues too short to cover the CDR3 end, so that end is filled in from the germline J gene. The chain recombines TRBV3-1 (or the pseudogene TRBV3-2) with TRBJ1-5, with 7 bases that match TRBD1. This CDR3 spans 19 amino acids. Germline loops: CDR1 LGHDT, CDR2 YNNKEL (reference sequence). J gave up 0 bases and V 4 bases, and 15 bases lay outside the gene matches. Incomplete CDR3 DNA: TGTGCCAGCAGCCGAAGCCGGGACAGCCTCGATTATAGCAATCAGCCC. It codes for CASSRSRDSLDYSNQP. The full-length CDR3 reads as CASSRSRDSLDYSNQPQHF.

About this clone: Sequencing ends 3 residues short of the CDR3 end; the germline J gene provides the rest. The V gene is TRBV2, the J gene TRBJ2-4; 9 positions match TRBD2. V gave up 6 bases and J gave up 0 bases; unmatched junction bases: 6. The germline V gene encodes CDR1 SNHLY and CDR2 FYNNEI. The CDR3 extends over 16 amino acids. The sequenced CDR3 bases are TGTGCCAGCAGGGGGGCTAGCGGGGTAGCCAAAAACATT. It specifies CASRGASGVAKNI. The CDR3 in its entirety is CASRGASGVAKNIQYF.

A word on this clone: The read gets to within 3 residues of the CDR3 end, and the germline J gene fills in the rest. This rearrangement joins TRBV5-1 to TRBJ2-5, with TRBD1 matching over 9 bases. The CDR3 is made up of 15 amino acids. Germline V lookup: CDR1 SGHRS, CDR2 YFSETQ. The junction had 9 bases not matched to a gene; V was cut back by 4 bases and J by 5 bases. The covered CDR3 bases are TGCGCCAGCAGCCGGGAAGGGACAGGGTTCGAGACC. This codes for CASSREGTGFET. The whole CDR3 is CASSREGTGFETQYF. Full variable domain (outside the CDR3, taken from reference TRBV5-1 and TRBJ2-5): KAGVTQTPRYLIKTRGQQVTLSCSPISGHRSVSWYQQTPGQGLQFLFEYFSETQRNKGNFPGRFSGRQFSNSRSEMNVSTLELGDSALYLCASSREGTGFETQYFGPGTRLLVL.

To note about this clone: The missing CDR3 end, 3 residues past where the read stops, is filled in from the germline J gene. J is TRBJ2-2 and V is TRBV5-1; 9 bases agree with TRBD1. Per the germline V gene, CDR1 is SGHRS and CDR2 is YFSETQ. The CDR3 consists of 15 residues. The covered CDR3 bases are TGCGCCAGCAGCCCTACTACCGGGACAGGGAGGAAG. It is translated as CASSPTTGTGRK. The full CDR3 sequence reads CASSPTTGTGRKLFF.

A remark on this clone: The read ends 3 residues before the CDR3 terminus; that terminus is restored from the germline J gene. The chain is built from TRBV20-1 and TRBJ2-3; D remains unclear. The CDR3 contains 15 residues. The ends were cut back, 0 bases at V and 2 bases at J, with 12 bases in the middle. Germline assignment: CDR1 DFQATT and CDR2 SNEGSKA (reference sequence). CDR3 DNA, as far as it was read: TGCAGTGCTAGAGAAGTACAATATTTCACAGATACG. It encodes CSAREVQYFTDT. In full, the CDR3 reads CSAREVQYFTDTQYF.

The sequenced part of the CDR3 DNA is TGTGCCAGCGGGCAGGGGACCACAGATACC. Amino acids: CASGQGTTDT. The whole CDR3 reads CASGQGTTDTYTF. V is TRBV7-9 and J is TRBJ1-2; D is perhaps TRBD1 (6 bases). With the read ending 3 residues before the CDR3 end, the germline J gene is used to fill in that end. Germline V lookup: CDR1 SEHNR, CDR2 FQNEAQ (reference sequence). The CDR3 is 13 residues long.

Regarding this clone: Read coverage stops 3 residues before the CDR3 terminus; the germline J gene supplies the remainder. The V and J genes are TRBV18 and TRBJ2-5, with 7 bases aligning to TRBD1. CDR1 and CDR2 from the germline V gene are KGHSH and LQKENI. The length of the CDR3 is 19 residues. The J segment lost 4 bases and the V segment lost 3 bases, leaving 20 bases of the junction unmatched. CDR3 loop: CASSPPGTENYPDGETQYF. The covered CDR3 bases are TGTGCCAGCTCACCTCCCGGGACAGAAAACTACCCTGATGGAGAGACC.

Of note for this clone: Read sequence stops 3 residues before the CDR3 end, and the germline J gene provides the missing end. The chain uses TRBV20-1 and TRBJ2-3; maybe TRBD2 (6 bases). CDR1 and CDR2 from the germline V gene are DFQATT and SNEGSKA (reference sequence). The CDR3 covers 12 residues. V shed 7 bases and J shed 2 bases, with 10 bases lying between them. The CDR3 region is CSEGLSTDTQYF. CDR3 DNA (partial): TGCAGTGAGGGACTGTCCACAGATACG.

In the case of this clone: The CDR3 extends 3 residues past the end of the read, so its final part is completed from the germline J gene. The chain joins TRBV2 to TRBJ2-1; possibly TRBD2 for D (7 bases). Germline lookup yields CDR1 SNHLY and CDR2 FYNNEI. The CDR3 contains 15 residues. V was cut by 6 bases and J by 4 bases, with 16 bases left in between. The part of the CDR3 DNA that was read is TGTGCCAGCAGCCCGGGGGGCGGGAAGTACAATGAG. It specifies CASSPGGGKYNE. The CDR3, in full, reads CASSPGGGKYNEQFF. Full variable domain (missing parts from reference TRBV2 and TRBJ2-1): EPEVTQTPSHQVTQMGQEVILRCVPISNHLYFYWYRQILGQKVEFLVSFYNNEISEKSEIFDDQFSVERPDGSNFTLKIRSTKLEDSAMYFCASSPGGGKYNEQFFGPGTRLTVL.

In the case of this clone: From the germline J gene comes the end of the CDR3, since the read stops 3 residues before it. V gene TRBV7-3 combines with J gene TRBJ1-2; D remains unclear. Germline V gene data show CDR1 as SGHTA and CDR2 as FQGTGA. CDR3 length: 16 amino acids. CDR3 bases read: TGTGCCAGCAGCCCAGTTGCTAGCGGGAGTAGGGATACC. It translates to CASSPVASGSRDT. The whole CDR3 protein is CASSPVASGSRDTYTF. The full variable domain, completed using reference TRBV7-3 and TRBJ1-2, is GAGVSQTPSNKVTEKGKYVELRCDPISGHTALYWYRQSLGQGPEFLIYFQGTGAADDSGLPNDRFFAVRPEGSVSTLKIQRTERGDSAVYLCASSPVASGSRDTYTFGSGTRLTVV.

With respect to this clone: The CDR3 end falls 3 residues outside the read, so it is completed with the germline J gene. The chain recombines TRBV4-2 with TRBJ2-1; D may be TRBD2 (7 bases). The CDR3 covers 14 residues. With 5 bases removed from V and 6 bases from J, the gap between germline ends came to 14 bases. CDR1 and CDR2 (germline): LGHNA, YNFKEQ. The CDR3: CASSVRGAFNEQFF. The covered CDR3 bases are TGTGCCAGCAGCGTTCGGGGGGCCTTCAATGAG.

A note on this clone: The CDR3 is cut off 3 residues early in the read; its end comes from the germline J gene. The V gene is TRBV15, the J gene TRBJ2-1; 9 nucleotides agree with TRBD1. V was clipped by 4 bases and J by 9 bases; unmatched bases: 4. The CDR3 is made up of 13 amino acids. Germline values: CDR1 LNHNV, CDR2 YYDKDF (reference sequence). The CDR3 region is CATSIQGAGEQFF. The DNA read from the CDR3 is TGTGCCACCAGCATACAGGGGGCTGGTGAG.

On this clone: The missing CDR3 end, 3 residues past where the read stops, is filled in from the germline J gene. The same CDR3 arises from other DNA sequences in this sample as well. This sequence joins TRBV2 and TRBJ2-1; 9 bases are shared with TRBD2. The CDR3 contains 16 residues. Germline loops: CDR1 SNHLY, CDR2 FYNNEI. After removal of 1 base from V and 7 bases from J, the junction contained 8 bases not matched to a gene. CDR3 region: CASSEELAGFGNEQFF. The sequenced part of the CDR3 DNA is TGTGCCAGCAGTGAAGAGCTAGCGGGGTTTGGTAATGAG.

Points on this clone: The CDR3 end falls 3 residues outside the read, so it is completed with the germline J gene. V and J are TRBV18 and TRBJ2-4; 9 nucleotides line up with TRBD1. CDR1 KGHSH and CDR2 LQKENI come from the germline V gene. CDR3 size: 15 residues. The part of the CDR3 DNA that was read is TGTGCCAGCTCACCAGGACAGGGGATGACAAATGGT. The encoded protein is CASSPGQGMTNG. The complete CDR3 protein is CASSPGQGMTNGQYF.

As for this clone: The read comes to an end 3 residues before the CDR3 does, leaving the germline J gene to fill in the end. The chain is built from TRBV20-1 and TRBJ1-2; 8 bases are shared with TRBD1. The V segment lost 6 bases and the J segment 6 bases; nucleotides outside the gene matches: 12. CDR1 is DFQATT, CDR2 SNEGSKA, per germline (reference sequence). The CDR3 length is 14 residues. CDR3 region: CSAPKAGGVNGYTF. Partial CDR3 DNA: TGCAGTGCCCCGAAGGCAGGGGGCGTTAATGGC.

Details on this clone: The read finishes 3 residues shy of the CDR3 end, and the germline J gene is used to complete it. This chain uses TRBV6-2 or TRBV6-3 with TRBJ1-5; 7 nucleotides align to TRBD1. The V gene end was trimmed by 2 bases and the J gene end by 7 bases; junction bases not matched to a gene: 5. The CDR3 totals 14 residues. Germline-derived CDR1 and CDR2 are MNHEY and SVGEGT. Incomplete CDR3 DNA: TGTGCCAGCAGTTACGGAGCGACAGGGCAGCCC. Its protein product is CASSYGATGQP. Given in full, the CDR3 is CASSYGATGQPQHF.

In the case of this clone: Coverage ceases 3 residues before the CDR3 finishes, and the germline J gene fills in the end. This chain uses TRBV7-6 with TRBJ1-2; no clear D. The CDR3 is 16 residues long. Germline V gene data show CDR1 as SGHVS and CDR2 as FNYEAQ. The part of the CDR3 DNA that was read is TGTGCCAGCAGCTCTAGCCTGACTAGCGCCCCAGATACC. This translates into CASSSSLTSAPDT. The full CDR3 sequence reads CASSSSLTSAPDTYTF.

Of note for this clone: The read finishes 3 residues shy of the CDR3 end, and the germline J gene is used to complete it. This chain connects TRBV5-6 to TRBJ1-1; 11 positions agree with TRBD1. CDR3 length: 14 residues. In germline, CDR1 is SGHDT, CDR2 YYEEEE. V lost 3 bases and J lost 4; bases outside the gene matches: 2. The CDR3 bases that were read are TGTGCCAGCAGCTGGGGGACAGGGGGCACTGAA. This encodes CASSWGTGGTE. The whole CDR3 is CASSWGTGGTEAFF.

Worth noting for this clone: The read ends 3 residues before the CDR3 terminus; that terminus is restored from the germline J gene. V and J are TRBV5-1 and TRBJ2-4; 7 nucleotides agree with TRBD1. The germline V gene has CDR1 SGHRS and CDR2 YFSETQ. This CDR3 has 15 residues. Partial CDR3 DNA: TGCGCCAGCAGCGCTGTCCCGGGACAGTTCCAGCCT. This translates into CASSAVPGQFQP. The full CDR3 protein reads CASSAVPGQFQPQYF.

As for this clone: The read gets to within 3 residues of the CDR3 end, and the germline J gene fills in the rest. The chain is built from TRBV19 and TRBJ1-3; possibly TRBD1 for D (6 bases). Germline CDR1 is LNHDA and CDR2 is SQIVND (reference sequence). Trimming shortened V by 6 bases and J by 6 bases, and 15 bases separated the two germline ends. The CDR3 spans 14 residues. The CDR3 sequence is CASRLQGRENTIYF. CDR3 DNA, as far as it was read: TGTGCCAGTAGGCTTCAGGGGAGGGAAAACACC.

Worth noting for this clone: The read terminates 3 residues before the CDR3 end, so the remaining end is supplied by the germline J gene. The chain uses TRBV10-1 and TRBJ2-3; 9 positions match TRBD2. The CDR3 has 16 amino acids. Losses at the gene ends were 3 bases for V and 5 bases for J; bases not matched to a gene: 9. Germline V gene lookup returns CDR1 WNHNN and CDR2 SYGVQD (reference sequence). CDR3 bases read: TGCGCCAGCAGTGACGGCGGGAGGGCCCATGGAGATACG. Its translation: CASSDGGRAHGDT. The complete CDR3 protein is CASSDGGRAHGDTQYF.

As regards this clone: The CDR3 end is not reached by the read, which stops 3 residues before it; the germline J gene fills it in. V gene TRBV18 combines with J gene TRBJ2-2; 7 bases match TRBD1. Germline CDR1 is KGHSH and CDR2 is LQKENI. This CDR3 contains 13 residues. Partial CDR3 DNA: TGTGCCAGCTCACAGGGGGCGAAGGAAAAG. Translated, it gives CASSQGAKEK. The whole CDR3 is CASSQGAKEKLFF.

Note on this clone: Sequencing ends 3 residues short of the CDR3 end; the germline J gene provides the rest. The chain employs TRBV20-1 and TRBJ2-7, with 8 bases fitting TRBD2. The CDR3 sequence is 13 residues long. V shed 2 bases, J shed 4 bases, and the junction held 4 bases outside the gene matches. CDR1 is DFQATT and CDR2 is SNEGSKA in the germline V gene (reference sequence). The CDR3 DNA, read in part, is TGCAGTGCTAGATTCGGGAGGGGGTACGAG. It yields the protein CSARFGRGYE. The CDR3 in its entirety is CSARFGRGYEQYF.

A remark on this clone: The read halts 3 residues ahead of the CDR3 end, with the missing end drawn from the germline J gene. V is TRBV6-4 and J is TRBJ2-3, with 7 bases that match TRBD2. Trimming removed 2 bases from V and 0 bases from J; junction bases left unmatched: 8. CDR3 length equals 17 residues. The germline CDR1 and CDR2 sequences are MRHNA and SNTAGT. The CDR3: CASSDGTTSHSTDTQYF. The covered CDR3 bases are TGTGCCAGCAGTGACGGGACTACCAGCCATAGCACAGATACG.

Regarding this clone: The read ends 3 residues early relative to the CDR3; the germline J gene fills the gap. This chain uses TRBV6-2 or TRBV6-3 with TRBJ1-2; 7 positions agree with TRBD1. With 6 bases clipped from V and 7 bases from J, the junction kept 11 bases outside the gene matches. The CDR3 spans 14 residues. Germline V gene data show CDR1 as MNHEY and CDR2 as SVGEGT. The covered CDR3 bases are TGTGCCAGCAGCCAGGGACAGTTCCTTTCTGGC. Amino acids: CASSQGQFLSG. The complete CDR3 sequence is CASSQGQFLSGYTF.

Details on this clone: The read terminates 3 residues before the CDR3 end, so the remaining end is supplied by the germline J gene. The chain combines TRBV7-2 with TRBJ1-1, with 8 bases that match TRBD1. CDR1 and CDR2 from the germline V gene are SGHTA and FQGNSA. There are 12 residues in the CDR3. The sequenced part of the CDR3 DNA is TGTGCCAGCAGCTTACGACAGGGGTGG. Translated: CASSLRQGW. The whole CDR3 protein reads CASSLRQGWAFF. Full variable domain (remainder filled in from reference TRBV7-2 and TRBJ1-1): GAGVSQSPSNKVTEKGKDVELRCDPISGHTALYWYRQSLGQGLEFLIYFQGNSAPDKSGLPSDRFSAERTGGSVSTLTIQRTQQEDSAVYLCASSLRQGWAFFGQGTRLTVV.

To note about this clone: The read ends 3 residues shy of where the CDR3 ends; the end is completed using the germline J gene. The chain uses TRBV5-6 and TRBJ1-1; 7 positions match TRBD1. Germline CDR1 reads SGHDT; CDR2 reads YYEEEE. The CDR3 spans 15 residues. Partial CDR3 DNA: TGTGCCAGCAGCTTGTTTGACAGGGTGACCAACGAG. Translating gives CASSLFDRVTNE. The full-length CDR3 reads as CASSLFDRVTNEAFF.